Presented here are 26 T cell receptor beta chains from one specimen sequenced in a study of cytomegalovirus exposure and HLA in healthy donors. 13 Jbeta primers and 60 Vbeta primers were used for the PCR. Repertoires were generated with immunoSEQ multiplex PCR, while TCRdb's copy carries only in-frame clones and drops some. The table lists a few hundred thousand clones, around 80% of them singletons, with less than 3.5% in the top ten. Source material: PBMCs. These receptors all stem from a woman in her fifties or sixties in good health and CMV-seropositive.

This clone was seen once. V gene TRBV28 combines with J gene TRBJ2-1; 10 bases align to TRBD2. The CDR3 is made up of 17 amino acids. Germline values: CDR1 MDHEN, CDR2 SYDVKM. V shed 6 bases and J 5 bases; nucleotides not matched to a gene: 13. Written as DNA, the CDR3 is TGTGCCAGCAGCCTTAATCCGGGACTAGCGACGAACAATGAGCAGTTCTTC. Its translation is CASSLNPGLATNNEQFF.

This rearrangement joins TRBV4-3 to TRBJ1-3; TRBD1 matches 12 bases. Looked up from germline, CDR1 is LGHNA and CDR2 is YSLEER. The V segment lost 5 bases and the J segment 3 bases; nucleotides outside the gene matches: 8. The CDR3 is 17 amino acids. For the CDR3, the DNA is TGCGCCAGCAGCTACACCGGGACAGGGGGCGGTGGAAACACCATATATTTT. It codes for CASSYTGTGGGGNTIYF.

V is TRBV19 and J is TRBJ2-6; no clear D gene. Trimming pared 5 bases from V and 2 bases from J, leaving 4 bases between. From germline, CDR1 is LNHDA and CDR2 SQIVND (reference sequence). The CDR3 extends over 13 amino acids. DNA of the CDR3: TGTGCCAGTAGTTCTGCTGGGGCCAACGTCCTGACTTTC. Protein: CASSSAGANVLTF.

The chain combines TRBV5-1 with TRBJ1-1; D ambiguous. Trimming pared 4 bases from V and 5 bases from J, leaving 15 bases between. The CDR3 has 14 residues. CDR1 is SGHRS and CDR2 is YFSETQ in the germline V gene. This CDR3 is CASSPPLEGTEAFF. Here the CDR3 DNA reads TGCGCCAGCAGCCCTCCCCTGGAGGGTACTGAAGCTTTCTTT.

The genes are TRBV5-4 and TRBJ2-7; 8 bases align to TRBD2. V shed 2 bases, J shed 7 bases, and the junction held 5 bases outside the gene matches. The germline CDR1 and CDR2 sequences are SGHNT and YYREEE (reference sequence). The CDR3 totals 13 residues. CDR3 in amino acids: CASSFGLAREQYF. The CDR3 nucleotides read TGTGCCAGCAGCTTTGGACTAGCTCGTGAGCAGTACTTC.

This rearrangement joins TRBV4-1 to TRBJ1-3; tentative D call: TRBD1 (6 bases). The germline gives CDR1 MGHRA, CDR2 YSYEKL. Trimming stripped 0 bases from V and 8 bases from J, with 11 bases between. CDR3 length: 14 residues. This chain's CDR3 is CASSQDPQGDTIYF. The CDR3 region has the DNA TGCGCCAGCAGCCAAGACCCACAGGGAGACACCATATATTTT.

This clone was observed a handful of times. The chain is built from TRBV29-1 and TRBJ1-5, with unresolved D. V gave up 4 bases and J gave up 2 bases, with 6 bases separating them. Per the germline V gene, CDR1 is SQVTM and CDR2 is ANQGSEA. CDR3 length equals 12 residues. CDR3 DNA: TGCAGCGTTGGGGGAGGCAATCAGCCCCAGCATTTT. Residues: CSVGGGNQPQHF. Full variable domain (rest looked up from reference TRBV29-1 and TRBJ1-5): SAVISQKPSRDICQRGTSLTIQCQVDSQVTMMFWYRQQPGQSLTLIATANQGSEATYESGFVIDKFPISRPNLTFSTLTVSNMSPEDSSIYLCSVGGGNQPQHFGDGTRLSIL.

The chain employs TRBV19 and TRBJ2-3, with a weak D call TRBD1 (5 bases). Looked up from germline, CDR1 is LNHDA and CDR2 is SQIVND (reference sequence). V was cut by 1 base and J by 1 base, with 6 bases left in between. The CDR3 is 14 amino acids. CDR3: CASSIGGRTDTQYF. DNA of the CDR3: TGTGCCAGTAGTATAGGGGGCCGCACAGATACGCAGTATTTT.

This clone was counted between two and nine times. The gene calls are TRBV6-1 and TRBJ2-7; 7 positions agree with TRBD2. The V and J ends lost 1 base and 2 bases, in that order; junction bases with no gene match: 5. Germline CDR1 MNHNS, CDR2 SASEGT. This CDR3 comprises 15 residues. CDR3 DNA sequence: TGTGCCAGCAGTGAAGTTGGTAGCGGGCCCTACGAGCAGTACTTC. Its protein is CASSEVGSGPYEQYF.

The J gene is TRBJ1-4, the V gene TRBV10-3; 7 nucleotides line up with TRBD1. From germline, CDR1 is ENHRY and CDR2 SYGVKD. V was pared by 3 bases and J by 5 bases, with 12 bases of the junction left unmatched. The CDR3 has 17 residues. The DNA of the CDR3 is TGTGCCATCAGTGATAGGATGGCCAACAGGGGAAATGAAAAACTGTTTTTT. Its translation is CAISDRMANRGNEKLFF.

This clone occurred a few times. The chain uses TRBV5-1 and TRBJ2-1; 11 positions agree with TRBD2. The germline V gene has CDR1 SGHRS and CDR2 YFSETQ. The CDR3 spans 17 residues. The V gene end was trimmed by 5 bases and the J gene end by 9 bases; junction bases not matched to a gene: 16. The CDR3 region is CASRTKLSGRETGEQFF. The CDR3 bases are TGCGCCAGCAGAACAAAACTTAGCGGGAGGGAGACGGGTGAGCAGTTCTTC.

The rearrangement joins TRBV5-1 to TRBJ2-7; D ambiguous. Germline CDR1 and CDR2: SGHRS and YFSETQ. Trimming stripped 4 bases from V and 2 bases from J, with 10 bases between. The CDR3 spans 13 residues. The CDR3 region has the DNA TGCGCCAGCAGCCCTTCGGGTGCCTACGAGCAGTACTTC. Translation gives CASSPSGAYEQYF. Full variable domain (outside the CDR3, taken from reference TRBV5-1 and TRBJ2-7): KAGVTQTPRYLIKTRGQQVTLSCSPISGHRSVSWYQQTPGQGLQFLFEYFSETQRNKGNFPGRFSGRQFSNSRSEMNVSTLELGDSALYLCASSPSGAYEQYFGPGTRLTVT.

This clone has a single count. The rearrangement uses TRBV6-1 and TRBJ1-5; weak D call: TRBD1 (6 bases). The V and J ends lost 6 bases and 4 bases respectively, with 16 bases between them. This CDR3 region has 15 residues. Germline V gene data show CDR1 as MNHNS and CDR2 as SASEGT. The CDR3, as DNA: TGTGCCAGCAGACCGGGACACGGTACGAATCAGCCCCAGCATTTT. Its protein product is CASRPGHGTNQPQHF.

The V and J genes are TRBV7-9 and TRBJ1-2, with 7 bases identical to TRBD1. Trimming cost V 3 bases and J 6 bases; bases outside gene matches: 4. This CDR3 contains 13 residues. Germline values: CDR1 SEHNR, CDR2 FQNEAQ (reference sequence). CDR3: CASSFDGTDGYTF. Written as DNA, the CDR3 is TGTGCCAGCAGCTTCGATGGGACAGATGGCTACACCTTC. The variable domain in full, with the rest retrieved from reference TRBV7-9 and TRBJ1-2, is DTGVSQNPRHKITKRGQNVTFRCDPISEHNRLYWYRQTLGQGPEFLTYFQNEAQLEKSRLLSDRFSAERPKGSFSTLEIQRTEQGDSAMYLCASSFDGTDGYTFGSGTRLTVV.

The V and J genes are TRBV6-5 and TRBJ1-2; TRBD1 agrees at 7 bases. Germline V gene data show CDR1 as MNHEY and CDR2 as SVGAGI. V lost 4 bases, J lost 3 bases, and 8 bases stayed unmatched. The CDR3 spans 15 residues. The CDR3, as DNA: TGTGCCAGCAGTTCCCACGACAGGGCCCACTATGGCTACACCTTC. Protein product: CASSSHDRAHYGYTF.

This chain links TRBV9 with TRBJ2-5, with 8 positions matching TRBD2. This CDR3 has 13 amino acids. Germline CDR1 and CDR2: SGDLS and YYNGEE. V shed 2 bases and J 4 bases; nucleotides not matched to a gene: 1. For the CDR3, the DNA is TGTGCCAGCAGCGTTCGGGGGGGAGAGACCCAGTACTTC. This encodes CASSVRGGETQYF.

CDR3: CASSSEQGAGEAQYF. The CDR3 region has the DNA TGTGCCAGCAGCTCGGAACAGGGGGCAGGGGAGGCCCAGTACTTC. The V call is TRBV5-6, the J call TRBJ2-5; 9 nucleotides align to TRBD1. The ends lost 3 bases at V and 9 bases at J; junction bases unmatched: 12. The CDR3 covers 15 residues. Germline CDR1 SGHDT, CDR2 YYEEEE.

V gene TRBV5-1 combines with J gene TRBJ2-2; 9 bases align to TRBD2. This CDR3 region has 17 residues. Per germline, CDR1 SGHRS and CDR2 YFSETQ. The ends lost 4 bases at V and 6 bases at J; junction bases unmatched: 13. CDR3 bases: TGCGCCAGCAGCCAACAGCATAGCGGGAGTTTTCCCGGGGAGCTGTTTTTT. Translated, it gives CASSQQHSGSFPGELFF.

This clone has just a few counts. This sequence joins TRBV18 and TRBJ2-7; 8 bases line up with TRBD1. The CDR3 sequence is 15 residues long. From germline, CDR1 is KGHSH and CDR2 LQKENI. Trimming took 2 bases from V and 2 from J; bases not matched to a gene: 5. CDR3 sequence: CASSPTGGATYEQYF. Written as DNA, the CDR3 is TGTGCCAGCTCACCAACAGGGGGTGCAACCTACGAGCAGTACTTC.

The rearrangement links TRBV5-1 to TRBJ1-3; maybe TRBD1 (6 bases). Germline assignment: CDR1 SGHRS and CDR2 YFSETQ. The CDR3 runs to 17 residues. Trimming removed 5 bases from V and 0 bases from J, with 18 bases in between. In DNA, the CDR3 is TGCGCCAGCAGACTTCTTCCGGGGGGCTCCTCTGGAAACACCATATATTTT. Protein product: CASRLLPGGSSGNTIYF. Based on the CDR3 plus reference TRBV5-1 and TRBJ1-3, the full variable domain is KAGVTQTPRYLIKTRGQQVTLSCSPISGHRSVSWYQQTPGQGLQFLFEYFSETQRNKGNFPGRFSGRQFSNSRSEMNVSTLELGDSALYLCASRLLPGGSSGNTIYFGEGSWLTVV.

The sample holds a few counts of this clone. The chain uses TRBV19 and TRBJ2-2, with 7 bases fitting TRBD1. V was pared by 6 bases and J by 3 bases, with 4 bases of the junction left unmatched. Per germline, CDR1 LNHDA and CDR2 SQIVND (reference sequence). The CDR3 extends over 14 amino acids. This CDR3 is CASRITGDTGELFF. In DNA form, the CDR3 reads TGTGCCAGTAGAATAACAGGGGACACCGGGGAGCTGTTTTTT.

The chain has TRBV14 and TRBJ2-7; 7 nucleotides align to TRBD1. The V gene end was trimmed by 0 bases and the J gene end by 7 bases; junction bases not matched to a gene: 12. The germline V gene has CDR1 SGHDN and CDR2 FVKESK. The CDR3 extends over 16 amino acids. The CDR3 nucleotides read TGTGCCAGCAGCCAAGATTGGTGGACAGGCCGATTGGAGCAGTACTTC. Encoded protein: CASSQDWWTGRLEQYF.

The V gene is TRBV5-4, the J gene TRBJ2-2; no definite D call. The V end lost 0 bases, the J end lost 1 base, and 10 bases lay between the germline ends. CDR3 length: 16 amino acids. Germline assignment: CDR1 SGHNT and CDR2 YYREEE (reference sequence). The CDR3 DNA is TGTGCCAGCAGCTTGGAACAGAGCCTGAACACCGGGGAGCTGTTTTTT. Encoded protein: CASSLEQSLNTGELFF.

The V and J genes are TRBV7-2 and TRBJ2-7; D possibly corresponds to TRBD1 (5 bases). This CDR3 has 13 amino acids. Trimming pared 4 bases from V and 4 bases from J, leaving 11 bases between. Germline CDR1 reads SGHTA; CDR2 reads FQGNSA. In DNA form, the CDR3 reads TGTGCCAGCAGCTACAGGCCAACTTACGAGCAGTACTTC. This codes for CASSYRPTYEQYF.

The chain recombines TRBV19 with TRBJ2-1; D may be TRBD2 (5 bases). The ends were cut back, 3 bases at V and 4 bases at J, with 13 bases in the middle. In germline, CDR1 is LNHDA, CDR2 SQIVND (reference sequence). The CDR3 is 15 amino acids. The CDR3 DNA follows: TGTGCCAGTAGTATGGATCGAGGGTCGTACAATGAGCAGTTCTTC. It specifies CASSMDRGSYNEQFF.

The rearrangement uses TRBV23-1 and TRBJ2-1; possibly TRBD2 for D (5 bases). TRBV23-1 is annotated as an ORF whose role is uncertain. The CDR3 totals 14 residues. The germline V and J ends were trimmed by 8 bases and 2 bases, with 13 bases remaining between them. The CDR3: CASSGKEAYNEQFF. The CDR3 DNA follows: TGCGCCAGCTCCGGGAAGGAAGCCTACAATGAGCAGTTCTTC.